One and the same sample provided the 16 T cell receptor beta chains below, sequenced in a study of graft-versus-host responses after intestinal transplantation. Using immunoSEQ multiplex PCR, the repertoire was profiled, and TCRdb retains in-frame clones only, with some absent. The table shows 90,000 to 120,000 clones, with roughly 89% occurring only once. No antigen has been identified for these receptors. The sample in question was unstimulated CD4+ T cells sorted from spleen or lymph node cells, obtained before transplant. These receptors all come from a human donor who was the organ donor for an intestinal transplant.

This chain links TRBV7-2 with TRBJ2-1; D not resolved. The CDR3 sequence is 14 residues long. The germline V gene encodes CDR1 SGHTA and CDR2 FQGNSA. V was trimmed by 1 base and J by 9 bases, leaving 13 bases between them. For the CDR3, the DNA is TGTGCCAGCAGCTTAGTACAAAAGTTTAGTGAGCAGTTCTTC. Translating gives CASSLVQKFSEQFF.

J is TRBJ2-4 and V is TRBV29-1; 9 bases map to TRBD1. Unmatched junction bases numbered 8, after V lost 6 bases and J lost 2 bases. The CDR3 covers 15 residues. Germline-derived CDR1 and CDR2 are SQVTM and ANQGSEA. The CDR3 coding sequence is TGCAGCGTCGTTTGGGGACAGGGAACCAAAAACATTCAGTACTTC. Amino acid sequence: CSVVWGQGTKNIQYF.

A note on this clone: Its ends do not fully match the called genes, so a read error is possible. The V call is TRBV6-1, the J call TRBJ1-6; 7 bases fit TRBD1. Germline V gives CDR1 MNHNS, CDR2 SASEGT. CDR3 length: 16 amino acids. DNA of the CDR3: TGTGCCAGCAGGGAAGCAGGGGGTCGTCCTAATTCACCCCTCCACTTT. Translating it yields CASREAGGRPNSPLHF.

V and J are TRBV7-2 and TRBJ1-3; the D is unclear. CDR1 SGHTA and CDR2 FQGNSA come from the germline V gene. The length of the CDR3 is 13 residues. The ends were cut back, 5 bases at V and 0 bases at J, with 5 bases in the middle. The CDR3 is CASSTSSGNTIYF. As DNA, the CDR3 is TGTGCCAGCAGCACGAGCTCTGGAAACACCATATATTTT.

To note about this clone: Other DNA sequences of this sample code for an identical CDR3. The CDR3 DNA is TGTGCCAGCAGCGTAGGGCGGGAGGGTGAGGGGGAGCTGTTTTTT. This encodes CASSVGREGEGELFF. V gene TRBV9 combines with J gene TRBJ2-2, with TRBD2 matching 9 bases. The germline V gene has CDR1 SGDLS and CDR2 YYNGEE. V was pared by 0 bases and J by 8 bases, with 5 bases of the junction left unmatched. The CDR3 spans 15 residues.

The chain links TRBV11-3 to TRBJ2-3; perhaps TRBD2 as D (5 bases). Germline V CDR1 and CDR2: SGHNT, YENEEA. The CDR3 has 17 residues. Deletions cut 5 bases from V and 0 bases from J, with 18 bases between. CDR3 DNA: TGTGCCAGCAGCCTCGGGAAATGGGGTACTAGCACAGATACGCAGTATTTT. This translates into CASSLGKWGTSTDTQYF.

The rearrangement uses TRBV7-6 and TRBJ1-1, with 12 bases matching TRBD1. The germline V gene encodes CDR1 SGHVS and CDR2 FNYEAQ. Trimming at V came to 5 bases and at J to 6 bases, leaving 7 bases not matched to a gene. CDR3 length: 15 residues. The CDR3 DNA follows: TGTGCCAGCAGCCGGGACAGGGGGCCAGGCTCTGAAGCTTTCTTT. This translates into CASSRDRGPGSEAFF.

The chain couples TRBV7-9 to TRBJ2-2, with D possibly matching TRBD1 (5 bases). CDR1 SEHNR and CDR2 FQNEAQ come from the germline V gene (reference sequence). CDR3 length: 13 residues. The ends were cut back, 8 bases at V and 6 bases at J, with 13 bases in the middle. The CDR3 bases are TGTGCCAGCCCCCAGGGCAGTCCCGGGGAGCTGTTTTTT. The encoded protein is CASPQGSPGELFF.

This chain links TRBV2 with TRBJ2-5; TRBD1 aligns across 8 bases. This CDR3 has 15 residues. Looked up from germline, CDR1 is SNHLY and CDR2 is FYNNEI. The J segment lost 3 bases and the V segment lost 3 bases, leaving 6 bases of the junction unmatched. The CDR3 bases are TGTGCCAGCAGTGATATGTCAGGGGGCAAAGAGACCCAGTACTTC. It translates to CASSDMSGGKETQYF.

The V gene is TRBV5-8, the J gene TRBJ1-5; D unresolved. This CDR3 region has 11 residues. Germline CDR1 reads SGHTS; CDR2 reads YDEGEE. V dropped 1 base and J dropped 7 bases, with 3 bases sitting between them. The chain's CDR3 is CASSLRQPQHF. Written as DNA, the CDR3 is TGTGCCAGCAGCTTGCGACAGCCCCAGCATTTT.

The CDR3 nucleotides are TGTGCCAGCAGCTTCTGGGGGGCAGGGAATCAGCCCCAGCATTTT. This translates into CASSFWGAGNQPQHF. The chain uses TRBV5-4 and TRBJ1-5; tentative D call: TRBD1 (6 bases). Germline V CDR1 and CDR2: SGHNT, YYREEE (reference sequence). CDR3 length: 15 amino acids. Trimming removed 2 bases from V and 4 bases from J, with 13 bases in between.

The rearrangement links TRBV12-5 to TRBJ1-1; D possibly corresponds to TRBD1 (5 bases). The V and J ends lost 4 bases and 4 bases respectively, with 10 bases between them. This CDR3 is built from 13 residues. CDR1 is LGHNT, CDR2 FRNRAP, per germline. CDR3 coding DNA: TGTGCTAGTGGTTCAGCAGGGTTCACTGAAGCTTTCTTT. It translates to CASGSAGFTEAFF. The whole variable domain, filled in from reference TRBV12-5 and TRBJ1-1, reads DARVTQTPRHKVTEMGQEVTMRCQPILGHNTVFWYRQTMMQGLELLAYFRNRAPLDDSGMPKDRFSAEMPDATLATLKIQPSEPRDSAVYFCASGSAGFTEAFFGQGTRLTVV.

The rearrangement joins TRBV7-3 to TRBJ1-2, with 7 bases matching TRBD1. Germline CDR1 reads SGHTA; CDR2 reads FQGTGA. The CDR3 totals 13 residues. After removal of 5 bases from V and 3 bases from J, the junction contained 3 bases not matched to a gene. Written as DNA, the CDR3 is TGTGCCAGCAGCCAAACAGGGGACTATGGCTACACCTTC. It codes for CASSQTGDYGYTF. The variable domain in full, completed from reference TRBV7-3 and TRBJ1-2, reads GAGVSQTPSNKVTEKGKYVELRCDPISGHTALYWYRQSLGQGPEFLIYFQGTGAADDSGLPNDRFFAVRPEGSVSTLKIQRTERGDSAVYLCASSQTGDYGYTFGSGTRLTVV.

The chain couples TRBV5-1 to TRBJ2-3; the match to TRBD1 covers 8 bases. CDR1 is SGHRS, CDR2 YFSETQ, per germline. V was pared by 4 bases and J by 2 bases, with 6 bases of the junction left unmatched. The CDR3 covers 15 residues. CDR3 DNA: TGCGCCAGCAGCGCCGGACAGGGACACACAGATACGCAGTATTTT. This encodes CASSAGQGHTDTQYF.

The CDR3 loop reads CASSLFKTSGNTGELFF. Here the CDR3 DNA reads TGTGCCAGCAGCTTATTCAAGACTAGCGGGAACACCGGGGAGCTGTTTTTT. The genes are TRBV7-3 and TRBJ2-2; 9 bases are shared with TRBD2. The V gene's germline CDR1 is SGHTA and CDR2 FQGTGA. The CDR3 is 17 amino acids. With 2 bases clipped from V and 1 base from J, the junction kept 5 bases outside the gene matches.

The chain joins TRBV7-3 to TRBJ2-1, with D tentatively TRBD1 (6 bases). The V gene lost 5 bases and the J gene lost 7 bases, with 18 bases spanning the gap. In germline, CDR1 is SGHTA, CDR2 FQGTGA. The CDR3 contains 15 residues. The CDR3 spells CASSAQGGPWNEQFF. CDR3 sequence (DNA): TGTGCCAGCAGCGCCCAAGGGGGACCGTGGAATGAGCAGTTCTTC.